This TCR beta chain was documented in a study of blood T cell repertoires in COVID-19. In the source study's methods: Amplification from reference gene primers served as the basis for estimated nucleated cell counts. Sequencing was performed with immunoSEQ multiplex PCR; in TCRdb, only in-frame clones are kept and a portion is missing. V, J and clone size are those of that table, while D and trimming were read from the DNA. The table records some 200,000 clones, approximately 92% of them present only once. The CDR3 has 14 residues. Germline CDR1 reads SGHNT; CDR2 reads YYREEE (reference sequence). Trimming took 6 bases from V and 3 from J; bases not matched to a gene: 4.

The sequence derives from a man in his forties or fifties with acute or convalescent COVID-19. Sequenced sample: peripheral blood. The chain employs TRBV5-4 and TRBJ2-2; 8 nucleotides align to TRBD1. CDR3 coding DNA: TGTGCCAGCACCAGGGGGCGCTACACCGGGGAGCTGTTTTTT. Translation: CASTRGRYTGELFF.